This T cell receptor beta chain was captured in a study of CD8+CD57+ T cells in acquired aplastic anemia. The CDR3 length is 17 residues. The germline CDR1 and CDR2 sequences are SEHNR and FQNEAQ (reference sequence). V lost 2 bases, J lost 6 bases, and 22 bases lay in between. Genomic DNA provided the template from which TCR beta VDJ and CDR3 profiles were obtained. TCRdb reanalysed the reads using MiXCR and keeps one entry per CDR3 protein. This sample has 200,000 to 300,000 distinct CDR3 sequences, with approximately 80% found just once. It was patients with CD8+CD57+ cell expansion by flow cytometry who were chosen for sequencing. No therapy had been given to the patients at the time of blood sampling.

The chain joins TRBV7-9 to TRBJ1-1, with TRBD1 as a possible D gene (5 bases). Source material: sorted CD4+, CD8+, or CD8+CD57+ T cells (not recorded which) from PBMCs. The receptor's source is a human donor with aplastic anemia. CDR3 loop: CASSLQRSGRGDAEAFF. The CDR3 DNA sequence: TGTGCCAGCAGCTTACAAAGAAGCGGGCGGGGGGATGCTGAAGCTTTCTTT.